This entry describes one T cell receptor beta chain. What it recognizes is unknown. All of the donors were Caucasians in good health. This entry belongs to a study of identical twins. Study observations and caveats: Cord blood's abundant beta clonotypes had fewer insertions, unlike memory repertoires.

TCRdb analysed the 5' RACE reads with MiXCR anew, one entry per CDR3 protein. This table has fewer than 550,000 distinct CDR3 sequences, 13% to 15% appearing once. Germline CDR1 ENHRY, CDR2 SYGVKD. V was pared by 10 bases and J by 5 bases, with 15 bases between. The CDR3 extends over 14 amino acids. This sample was shared with a second study, whose subject was yellow fever vaccine responses in identical twins. From that paper: Vaccine T cell responses of twins reportedly seemed partly convergent and partly personalized.

Source material: CD4+ T cells sorted from blood. The source of this sequence is a woman between 18 and 29 years old in good health. The chain recombines TRBV10-3 with TRBJ1-6; D unclear. The CDR3 DNA reads TGTGCCACGGGAACGGGGTTAGATAATTCACCCCTCCACTTT. This sequence encodes CATGTGLDNSPLHF.